This TCR beta chain was captured in a study of blood T cell repertoires in COVID-19. Libraries were prepared by immunoSEQ multiplex PCR; TCRdb keeps only in-frame clonotypes and omits some of them. This sample has under 250,000 clones, with 92% found just once. Seattle's enrolled individuals joined amid active infection and were then monitored longitudinally. CDR1 and CDR2 from the germline V gene are LGHNA and YNFKEQ. The CDR3 covers 15 residues. The trim removed 0 bases at V and 7 bases at J, leaving 7 bases unmatched. The chain has TRBV4-2 and TRBJ1-1; 8 positions match TRBD1. The clonotype was recovered from a young man with COVID-19, enrolled during active disease. Sequencing input: peripheral blood. CDR3 region: CASSQDELRGREAFF. CDR3 nucleotides: TGTGCCAGCAGCCAAGATGAACTCAGGGGGCGTGAAGCTTTCTTT.